A selection of T cell receptor beta chains follows, all from one sample in a study of cytotoxic CD8 clonotypes in ibrutinib-treated CLL. The table came from immunoSEQ multiplex PCR; TCRdb's copy has only in-frame clones and leaves some out. The table includes some 350,000 clones, roughly 70% detected once. Sequencing was performed on PBMCs, taken after 36 months of ibrutinib treatment. The receptor source for this set is a human donor with chronic lymphocytic leukemia. The CDR3 runs from the conserved cysteine through the conserved F or W. D genes are given only for firm matches. Only part of the rows carry a size: once, few, many, or a class if the clone is expanded.

D	V	J	size	DNA	CDR3
NA	TRBV6-6	TRBJ2-7	NA	TGTGCCAGCAGTTACCCGGGGAACTCCTACGAGCAGTACTTC	CASSYPGNSYEQYF
NA	TRBV4-1	TRBJ1-5	NA	TGCGCCAGCAGCCAAGATATGGGGAAGGGTGCGGGCAATCAGCCCCAGCATTTT	CASSQDMGKGAGNQPQHF
NA	TRBV29-1	TRBJ2-7	NA	TGCAGCGTTGACGATACGGGTTCGTCCTACGAGCAGTACTTC	CSVDDTGSSYEQYF
TRBD2	TRBV28	TRBJ2-1	NA	TGTGCCAGCAGTTTCGGGACTAGCGGGACTCCCGCCGAAAGCTCCTACAATGAGCAGTTCTTC	CASSFGTSGTPAESSYNEQFF
TRBD1	TRBV2	TRBJ2-7	NA	TGTGCCAGCAGTGAAGAGGACAGGGGGCCCTACGAGCAGTACTTC	CASSEEDRGPYEQYF
TRBD1	TRBV25-1	TRBJ1-2	NA	TGTGCCAGCAGTGGACCCCGACAGGGAACCCACTATGGCTACACCTTC	CASSGPRQGTHYGYTF
TRBD1	TRBV5-4	TRBJ1-5	NA	TGTGCCAGCAGCTCTAGGGACAGTAATCAGCCCCAGCATTTT	CASSSRDSNQPQHF
NA	TRBV19	TRBJ1-4	NA	TGTGCCAGTACCGGGCAGGGCGCTACAACTAATGAAAAACTGTTTTTT	CASTGQGATTNEKLFF
TRBD2	TRBV5-6	TRBJ2-2	NA	TGTGCCAGCAGCTTGGCCCGGGGGAGGGGCACCGGGGAGCTGTTTTTT	CASSLARGRGTGELFF
NA	TRBV5-6	TRBJ1-5	few	TGTGCCAGCAGCTTGAGGCGGGGCTATGGCAATCAGCCCCAGCATTTT	CASSLRRGYGNQPQHF
NA	TRBV5-6	TRBJ2-5	NA	TGTGCCAGCAGTAGGGACGGCCAAAAGACCCAGTACTTC	CASSRDGQKTQYF
TRBD1	TRBV29-1	TRBJ1-1	few	TGCAGCGCCATTGGACAGGGCCACACTGAAGCTTTCTTT	CSAIGQGHTEAFF
TRBD2	TRBV29-1	TRBJ2-3	few	TGCAGCGTTGTGGGGACTAGCGGCCTCACAGATACGCAGTATTTT	CSVVGTSGLTDTQYF
TRBD2	TRBV27	TRBJ2-3	once	TGTGCCAGCAGGTTAATCCCCCCCGGGACTAGCAGGGCGTACACAGATACGCAGTATTTT	CASRLIPPGTSRAYTDTQYF
NA	TRBV5-6	TRBJ2-1	NA	TGTGCCAGCAGCTTCGGAGGGGGGCGGGAGCAGTTCTTC	CASSFGGGREQFF
TRBD1	TRBV19	TRBJ1-5	NA	TGTGCCAGTAGTATCGGACAGGGGCCGCGTCAGCCCCAGCATTTT	CASSIGQGPRQPQHF
NA	TRBV11-1	TRBJ2-4	NA	TGTGCCACCGCTAGGCAGGAGGCGCTAGTCTCAAACATTCAGTACTTC	CATARQEALVSNIQYF
NA	TRBV29-1	TRBJ2-7	NA	TGCAGCGTTATGAAGGCCCTTCCTACCTCCTACGAGCAGTACTTC	CSVMKALPTSYEQYF
NA	TRBV27	TRBJ2-7	few	TGTGCCAGCAGTATTACTACCTCCTACGAGCAGTACTTC	CASSITTSYEQYF
TRBD1	TRBV15	TRBJ2-7	NA	TGTGCCACCAGCAGAGATATAGGGGCGGACAGGCCTTCCCACGAGCAGTACTTC	CATSRDIGADRPSHEQYF
NA	TRBV9	TRBJ2-1	NA	TGTGCCAGCAGCGTAGCAAGAGCCTCCGGGACGGCCTACAATGAGCAGTTCTTC	CASSVARASGTAYNEQFF
TRBD1	TRBV2	TRBJ1-1	few	TGTGCCAGCAAAGGGGGCGCGGGCAACACTGAAGCTTTCTTT	CASKGGAGNTEAFF
TRBD1	TRBV19	TRBJ1-4	NA	TGTGCCAGTCACCGACAGGGAGAAAAACTGTTTTTT	CASHRQGEKLFF
TRBD1	TRBV6-5	TRBJ1-2	NA	TGTGCCAGCAGTCACGGACAGGGTCATGGCTACACCTTC	CASSHGQGHGYTF
TRBD1	TRBV29-1	TRBJ2-1	few	TGCAGCCACGGACAGGGAAACAATGAGCAGTTCTTC	CSHGQGNNEQFF
NA	TRBV7-3	TRBJ2-6	NA	TGTGCCAGCAGTAGACTAGTTGCTGGGGCCAACGTCCTGACTTTC	CASSRLVAGANVLTF
NA	TRBV29-1	TRBJ2-7	NA	TGCAGCGTTAAATCTGACAGAGCAAGGGAACAGTACTTC	CSVKSDRAREQYF
TRBD2	TRBV10-2	TRBJ2-4	NA	TGCGCCAGCAAAATACTAGCGGACAAAAACATTCAGTACTTC	CASKILADKNIQYF
TRBD1	TRBV6-6	TRBJ2-2	NA	TGTGCCAGCAGTTACAGGGGGCGCACCGGGGAGCTGTTTTTT	CASSYRGRTGELFF
NA	TRBV7-3	TRBJ2-3	NA	TGTGCCAGCAGCTCGGACAGCACAGATACGCAGTATTTT	CASSSDSTDTQYF
NA	TRBV25-1	TRBJ1-2	NA	TGTGCCAGCAGTGAATTCGGCAGGGGTGACTATGGCTACACCTTC	CASSEFGRGDYGYTF
NA	TRBV7-9	TRBJ2-3	NA	TGTGCCAGCAGCTCTGACAGTGGGGGCCCGGGTTTTTTT	CASSSDSGGPGFF
NA	TRBV6-5	TRBJ2-3	NA	TGTGCCAGCATGAGAACAGGACTAAGCACAGATACGCAGTATTTT	CASMRTGLSTDTQYF
NA	TRBV29-1	TRBJ2-7	NA	TGCAGCGTTGTGGGCCACAGGGGGGGTGACGAGCAGTACTTC	CSVVGHRGGDEQYF
NA	TRBV7-6	TRBJ1-2	few	TGTGCCAGCAGCTTACAGGGTGTCATCGGCTACACCTTC	CASSLQGVIGYTF
TRBD1	TRBV2	TRBJ1-2	NA	TGTGCCAGCAGCTCGACAGGGACGTATGGCTACACCTTC	CASSSTGTYGYTF
NA	TRBV29-1	TRBJ2-5	NA	TGCAGCGTTGACGACGGAACACAAGAGACCCAGTACTTC	CSVDDGTQETQYF
TRBD2	TRBV6-5	TRBJ2-7	NA	TGTGCCAGCAGTCGCGGGGGACGACGCTGGGAGCAGTACTTC	CASSRGGRRWEQYF
NA	TRBV6-6	TRBJ1-4	NA	TGTGCCAGCAGTTACCGCCCGACAGCTTTGAATGAAAAACTGTTTTTT	CASSYRPTALNEKLFF
NA	TRBV5-8	TRBJ2-3	NA	TGTGCCAGCAGCTTGTATAGCACAGATACGCAGTATTTT	CASSLYSTDTQYF
NA	TRBV12-5	TRBJ1-1	NA	TGTGCTAGTGGCTTCAGGGGCGACACTGAAGCTTTCTTT	CASGFRGDTEAFF
NA	TRBV12-5	TRBJ2-3	NA	TGTGCTAGTGCACAGGGAGCAGATACGCAGTATTTT	CASAQGADTQYF
TRBD2	TRBV28	TRBJ2-1	NA	TGTGCCAGCAGCATGGGGACTAGCGTCCACAATGAGCAGTTCTTC	CASSMGTSVHNEQFF
NA	TRBV13	TRBJ2-3	NA	TGTGCCAGCAGCTTAGAGTGGGGGGTCGCAGATACGCAGTATTTT	CASSLEWGVADTQYF
NA	TRBV12-5	TRBJ2-1	few	TGTGCTAGTGGTTCTTGGGGTCTTGGTGAGCAGTTCTTC	CASGSWGLGEQFF
NA	TRBV10-1	TRBJ2-7	NA	TGCGCCAGTCCTCCCTACGAGCAGTACTTC	CASPPYEQYF
NA	TRBV28	TRBJ2-3	NA	TGTGCCAGCAGACTCTCCGGGACTTATCCCACGATAAAAACGGATACGCAGTATTTT	CASRLSGTYPTIKTDTQYF
NA	TRBV10-3	TRBJ1-2	once	TGTGCCATCAGACCAGGCAGTAGCTACACCTTC	CAIRPGSSYTF
NA	TRBV29-1	TRBJ1-1	NA	TGCAGCGTTGAAAATCCTCATATGAACACTGAAGCTTTCTTT	CSVENPHMNTEAFF
NA	TRBV11-3	TRBJ2-3	once	TGTGCCAGCTCTTTGGGGGGGCAGAACACAGATACGCAGTATTTT	CASSLGGQNTDTQYF